This T cell receptor (beta chain) appears in the sequencing data of a study of cytomegalovirus exposure and HLA in healthy donors. Overall study findings and caveats: Analyses of presence/absence relied on an assumption of roughly uniform sequencing depth across donors.

Germline V gene sequence: CDR1 LNHNV, CDR2 YYDKDF (reference sequence). The junction had 4 bases not matched to a gene; V was cut back by 3 bases and J by 1 base. This CDR3 has 15 residues. As concerns this clone: No antigen is known for it.

With 60 Vbeta and 13 Jbeta primers, the PCR was carried out. TCRdb's table, derived via immunoSEQ multiplex PCR, lists solely in-frame clones and lacks some. The sample lists roughly 56,000 clones; about four fifths were seen once. The sample was PBMCs. The chain employs TRBV15 and TRBJ2-7, with 9 nucleotides matching TRBD2. This clonotype was sampled from a boy between 10 and 17 years old in good health and CMV-seropositive. Here the CDR3 DNA reads TGTGCCACCAGCAGCCGACTAGCGGTATCCTACGAGCAGTACTTC. As protein: CATSSRLAVSYEQYF.